This TCR beta chain was obtained from a study of blood T cell repertoires in COVID-19. Overall study context: T cells, B-cell-depleted T cells, or PBMCs provided the cDNA or gDNA that served as material.

The authors' processing: From reference gene primer amplification, estimates of nucleated cell counts were derived. Libraries were prepared by immunoSEQ multiplex PCR; TCRdb keeps only in-frame clonotypes and omits some of them. V, J and clone size reflect that table, while D and trimming were determined from the DNA. The sample shows 300,000 to 450,000 clones, around 85% of them seen only once. The CDR3 spans 14 residues. Germline-derived CDR1 and CDR2 are SEHNR and FQNEAQ (reference sequence). V was clipped by 5 bases and J by 5 bases, with 13 bases between them. This receptor was taken from a woman younger than 30 with acute or convalescent COVID-19. Sample: peripheral blood. The chain uses TRBV7-9 and TRBJ1-5, with TRBD1 as a possible D gene (6 bases). The CDR3 loop is CASSLGGLDQPQHF. The DNA for the CDR3 is TGTGCCAGCAGCCTTGGGGGCTTGGATCAGCCCCAGCATTTT.